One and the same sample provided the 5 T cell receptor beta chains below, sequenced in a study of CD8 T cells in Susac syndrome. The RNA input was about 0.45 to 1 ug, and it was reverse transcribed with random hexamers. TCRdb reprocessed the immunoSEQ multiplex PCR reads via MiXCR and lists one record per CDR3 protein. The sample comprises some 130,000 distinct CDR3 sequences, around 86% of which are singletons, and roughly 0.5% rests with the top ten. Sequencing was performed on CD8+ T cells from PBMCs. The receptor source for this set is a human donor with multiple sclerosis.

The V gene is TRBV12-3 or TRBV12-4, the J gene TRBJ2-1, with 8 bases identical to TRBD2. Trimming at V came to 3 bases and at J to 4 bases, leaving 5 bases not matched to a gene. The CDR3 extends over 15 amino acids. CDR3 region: CASSFTAGGYNEQFF. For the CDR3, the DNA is TGTGCCAGCAGTTTCACGGCGGGGGGATACAATGAGCAGTTCTTC.

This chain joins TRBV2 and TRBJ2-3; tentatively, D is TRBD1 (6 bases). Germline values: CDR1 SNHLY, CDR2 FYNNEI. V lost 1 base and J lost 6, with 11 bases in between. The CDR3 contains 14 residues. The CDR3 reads CASSEEQGMDTQYF. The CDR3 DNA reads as TGTGCCAGCAGTGAAGAACAGGGAATGGATACGCAGTATTTT.

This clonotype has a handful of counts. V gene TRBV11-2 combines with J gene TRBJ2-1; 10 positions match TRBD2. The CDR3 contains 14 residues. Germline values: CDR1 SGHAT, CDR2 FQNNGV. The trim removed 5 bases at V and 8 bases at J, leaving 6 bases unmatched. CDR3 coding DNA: TGTGCCAGCAGCGACTCTAGCGGGGGTCATGAGCAGTTCTTC. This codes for CASSDSSGGHEQFF.

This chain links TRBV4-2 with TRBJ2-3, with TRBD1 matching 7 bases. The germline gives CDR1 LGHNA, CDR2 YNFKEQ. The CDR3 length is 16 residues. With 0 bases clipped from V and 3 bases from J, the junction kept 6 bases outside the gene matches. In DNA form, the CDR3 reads TGTGCCAGCAGCCAAGAGACAGGGATTACGACAGATACGCAGTATTTT. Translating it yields CASSQETGITTDTQYF.

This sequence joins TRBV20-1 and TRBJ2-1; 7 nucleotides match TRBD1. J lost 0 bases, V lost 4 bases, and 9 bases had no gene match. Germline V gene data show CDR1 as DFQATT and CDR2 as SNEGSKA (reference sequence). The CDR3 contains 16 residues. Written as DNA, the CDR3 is TGCAGTGCTATCCAGGACAGGTCCAGCTCCTACAATGAGCAGTTCTTC. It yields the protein CSAIQDRSSSYNEQFF.